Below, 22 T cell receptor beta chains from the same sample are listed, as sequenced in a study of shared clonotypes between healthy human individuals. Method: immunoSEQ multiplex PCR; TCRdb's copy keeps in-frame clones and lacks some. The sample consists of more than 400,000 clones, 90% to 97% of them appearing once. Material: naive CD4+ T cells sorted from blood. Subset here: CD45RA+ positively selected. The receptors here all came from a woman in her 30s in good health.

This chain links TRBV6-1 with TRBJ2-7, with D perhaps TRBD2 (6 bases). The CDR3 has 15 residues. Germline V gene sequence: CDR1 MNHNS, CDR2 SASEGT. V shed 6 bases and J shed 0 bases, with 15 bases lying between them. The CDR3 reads CASRVGLASSYEQYF. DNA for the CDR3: TGTGCCAGCAGGGTGGGACTTGCGAGCTCCTACGAGCAGTACTTC.

The CDR3 is CASSYSSGRAHHEQFF. For the CDR3, the DNA is TGTGCCAGCAGTTACTCGAGTGGGAGGGCCCATCATGAGCAGTTCTTC. The chain employs TRBV6-5 and TRBJ2-1; 7 bases agree with TRBD2. CDR3 length: 16 residues. Germline values: CDR1 MNHEY, CDR2 SVGAGI. The trim removed 0 bases at V and 8 bases at J, leaving 10 bases unmatched.

CDR3 nucleotides: TGCAGTGCAGAGGGGAATCAGCCCCAGCATTTT. This codes for CSAEGNQPQHF. V gene TRBV20-1 combines with J gene TRBJ1-5; possible D gene TRBD1, 5 bases. The ends were cut back, 6 bases at V and 4 bases at J, with 7 bases in the middle. This CDR3 has 11 amino acids. CDR1 DFQATT and CDR2 SNEGSKA come from the germline V gene (reference sequence).

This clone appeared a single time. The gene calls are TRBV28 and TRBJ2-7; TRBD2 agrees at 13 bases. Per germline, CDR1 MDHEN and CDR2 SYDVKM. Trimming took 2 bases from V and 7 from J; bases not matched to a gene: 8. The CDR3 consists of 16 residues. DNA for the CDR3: TGTGCCAGCAGTTTAGGCGGGACTAGCGGGACGTGGGAGCAGTACTTC. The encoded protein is CASSLGGTSGTWEQYF.

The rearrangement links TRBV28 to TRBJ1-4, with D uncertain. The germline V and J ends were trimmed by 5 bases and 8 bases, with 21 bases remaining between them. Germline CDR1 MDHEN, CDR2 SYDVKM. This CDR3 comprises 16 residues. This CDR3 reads CASSLEGGLVDEKLFF. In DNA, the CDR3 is TGTGCCAGCAGTCTCGAGGGAGGGTTGGTAGACGAAAAACTGTTTTTT.

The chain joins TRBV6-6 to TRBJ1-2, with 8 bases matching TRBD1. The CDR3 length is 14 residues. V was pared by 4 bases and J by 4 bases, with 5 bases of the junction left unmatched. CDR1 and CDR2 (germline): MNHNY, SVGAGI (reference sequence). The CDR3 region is CASSWRQGPYGYTF. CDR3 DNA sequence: TGTGCCAGCAGTTGGAGACAGGGGCCCTATGGCTACACCTTC.

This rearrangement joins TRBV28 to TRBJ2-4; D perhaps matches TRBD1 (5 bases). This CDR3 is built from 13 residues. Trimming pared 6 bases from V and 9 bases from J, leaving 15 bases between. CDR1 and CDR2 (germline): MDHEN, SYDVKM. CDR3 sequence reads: CASSLPREGIQYF. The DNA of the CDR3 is TGTGCCAGCAGCCTACCCAGGGAAGGCATTCAGTACTTC.

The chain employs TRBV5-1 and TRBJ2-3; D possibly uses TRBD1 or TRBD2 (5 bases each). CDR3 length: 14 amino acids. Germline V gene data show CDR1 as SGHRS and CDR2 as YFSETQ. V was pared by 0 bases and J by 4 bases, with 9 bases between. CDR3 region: CASSLGGTPDTQYF. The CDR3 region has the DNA TGCGCCAGCAGCTTGGGGGGGACGCCAGATACGCAGTATTTT. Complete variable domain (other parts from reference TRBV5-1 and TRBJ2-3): KAGVTQTPRYLIKTRGQQVTLSCSPISGHRSVSWYQQTPGQGLQFLFEYFSETQRNKGNFPGRFSGRQFSNSRSEMNVSTLELGDSALYLCASSLGGTPDTQYFGPGTRLTVL.

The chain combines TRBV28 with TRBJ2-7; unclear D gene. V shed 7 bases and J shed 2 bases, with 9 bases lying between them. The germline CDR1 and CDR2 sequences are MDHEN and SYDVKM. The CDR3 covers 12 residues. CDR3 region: CASNVQAYEQYF. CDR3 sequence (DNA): TGTGCCAGCAACGTCCAGGCCTACGAGCAGTACTTC.

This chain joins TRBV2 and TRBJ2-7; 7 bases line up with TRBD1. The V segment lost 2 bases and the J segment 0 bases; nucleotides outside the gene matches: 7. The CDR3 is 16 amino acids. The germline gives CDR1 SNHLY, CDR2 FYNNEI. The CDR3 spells CASSEHPGQSSYEQYF. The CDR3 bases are TGTGCCAGCAGTGAACATCCGGGACAGAGCTCCTACGAGCAGTACTTC. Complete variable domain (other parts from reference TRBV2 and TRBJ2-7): EPEVTQTPSHQVTQMGQEVILRCVPISNHLYFYWYRQILGQKVEFLVSFYNNEISEKSEIFDDQFSVERPDGSNFTLKIRSTKLEDSAMYFCASSEHPGQSSYEQYFGPGTRLTVT.

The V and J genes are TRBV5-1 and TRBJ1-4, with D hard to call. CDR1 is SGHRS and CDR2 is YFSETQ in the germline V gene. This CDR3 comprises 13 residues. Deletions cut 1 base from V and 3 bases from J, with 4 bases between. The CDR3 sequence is CASSLISNEKLFF. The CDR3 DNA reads TGCGCCAGCAGCTTGATATCTAATGAAAAACTGTTTTTT.

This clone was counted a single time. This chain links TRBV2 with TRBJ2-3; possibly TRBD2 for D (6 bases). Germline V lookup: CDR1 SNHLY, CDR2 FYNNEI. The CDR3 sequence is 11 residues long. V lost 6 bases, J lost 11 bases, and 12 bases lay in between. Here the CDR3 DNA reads TGTGCCAGCAGGCGGGACTCCGGGCAGTATTTT. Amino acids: CASRRDSGQYF.

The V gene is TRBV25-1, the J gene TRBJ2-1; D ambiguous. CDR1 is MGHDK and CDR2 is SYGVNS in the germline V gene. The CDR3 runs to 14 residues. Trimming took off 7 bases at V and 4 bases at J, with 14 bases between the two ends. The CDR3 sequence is CASTLGGQYNEQFF. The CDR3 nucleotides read TGTGCCAGCACTCTGGGTGGGCAGTACAATGAGCAGTTCTTC.

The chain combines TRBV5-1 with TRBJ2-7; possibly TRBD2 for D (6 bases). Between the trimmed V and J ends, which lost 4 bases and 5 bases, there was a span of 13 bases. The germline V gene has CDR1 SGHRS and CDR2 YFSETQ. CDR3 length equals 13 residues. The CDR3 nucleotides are TGCGCCAGCAGCCCCCGCGGGGACCACGAGCAGTACTTC. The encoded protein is CASSPRGDHEQYF.

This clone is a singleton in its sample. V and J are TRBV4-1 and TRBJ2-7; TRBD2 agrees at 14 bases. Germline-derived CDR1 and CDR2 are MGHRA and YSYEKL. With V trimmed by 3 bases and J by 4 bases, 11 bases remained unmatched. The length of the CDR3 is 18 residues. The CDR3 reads CASSQLKGLAGVRYEQYF. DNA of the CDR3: TGCGCCAGCAGCCAGCTCAAGGGACTAGCGGGAGTTCGGTACGAGCAGTACTTC.

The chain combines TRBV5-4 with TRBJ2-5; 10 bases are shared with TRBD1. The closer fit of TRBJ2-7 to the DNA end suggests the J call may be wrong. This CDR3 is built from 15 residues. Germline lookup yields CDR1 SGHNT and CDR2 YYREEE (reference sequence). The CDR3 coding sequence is TGTGCCAGCAGCCGGGGCCTGGGACAGGGGAACGAGCAGTACTTC. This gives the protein CASSRGLGQGNEQYF.

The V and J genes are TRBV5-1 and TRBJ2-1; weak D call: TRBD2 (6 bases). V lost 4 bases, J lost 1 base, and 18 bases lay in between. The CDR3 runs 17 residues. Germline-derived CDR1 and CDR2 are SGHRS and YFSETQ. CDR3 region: CASSGDSLSWSYNEQFF. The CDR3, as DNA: TGCGCCAGCAGCGGGGACTCACTTTCATGGTCCTACAATGAGCAGTTCTTC. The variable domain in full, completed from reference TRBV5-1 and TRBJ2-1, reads KAGVTQTPRYLIKTRGQQVTLSCSPISGHRSVSWYQQTPGQGLQFLFEYFSETQRNKGNFPGRFSGRQFSNSRSEMNVSTLELGDSALYLCASSGDSLSWSYNEQFFGPGTRLTVL.

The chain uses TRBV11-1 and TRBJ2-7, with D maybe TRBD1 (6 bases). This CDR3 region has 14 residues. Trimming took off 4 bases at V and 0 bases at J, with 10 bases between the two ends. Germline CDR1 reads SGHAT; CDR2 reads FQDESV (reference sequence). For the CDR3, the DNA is TGTGCCAGCAGCTACGAAGGGGGCTCCTACGAGCAGTACTTC. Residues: CASSYEGGSYEQYF.

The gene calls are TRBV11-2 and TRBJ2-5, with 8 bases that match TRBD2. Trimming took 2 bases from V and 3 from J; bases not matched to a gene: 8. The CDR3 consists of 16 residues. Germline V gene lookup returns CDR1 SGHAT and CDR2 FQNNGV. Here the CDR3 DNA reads TGTGCCAGCAGCTTACTTGGCGGGAGGTTTAAAGAGACCCAGTACTTC. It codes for CASSLLGGRFKETQYF.

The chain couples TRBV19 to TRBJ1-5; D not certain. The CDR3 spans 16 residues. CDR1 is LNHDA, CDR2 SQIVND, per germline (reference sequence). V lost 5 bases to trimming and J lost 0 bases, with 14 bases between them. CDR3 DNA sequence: TGTGCCAGTAGTGAAACAGCGATTTATAGCAATCAGCCCCAGCATTTT. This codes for CASSETAIYSNQPQHF.

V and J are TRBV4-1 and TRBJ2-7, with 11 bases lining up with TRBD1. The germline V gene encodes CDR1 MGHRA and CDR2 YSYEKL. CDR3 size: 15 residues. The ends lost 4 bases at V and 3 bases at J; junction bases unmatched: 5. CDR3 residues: CASSPRTGGFYEQYF. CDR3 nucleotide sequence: TGCGCCAGCAGCCCGAGGACAGGGGGCTTCTACGAGCAGTACTTC.

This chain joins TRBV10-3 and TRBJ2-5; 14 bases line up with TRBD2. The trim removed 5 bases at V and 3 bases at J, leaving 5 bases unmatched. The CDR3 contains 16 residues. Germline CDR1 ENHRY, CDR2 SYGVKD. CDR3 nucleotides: TGTGCCATCAGTCGAGGACTAGCGGGAGGCAAAGAGACCCAGTACTTC. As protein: CAISRGLAGGKETQYF.